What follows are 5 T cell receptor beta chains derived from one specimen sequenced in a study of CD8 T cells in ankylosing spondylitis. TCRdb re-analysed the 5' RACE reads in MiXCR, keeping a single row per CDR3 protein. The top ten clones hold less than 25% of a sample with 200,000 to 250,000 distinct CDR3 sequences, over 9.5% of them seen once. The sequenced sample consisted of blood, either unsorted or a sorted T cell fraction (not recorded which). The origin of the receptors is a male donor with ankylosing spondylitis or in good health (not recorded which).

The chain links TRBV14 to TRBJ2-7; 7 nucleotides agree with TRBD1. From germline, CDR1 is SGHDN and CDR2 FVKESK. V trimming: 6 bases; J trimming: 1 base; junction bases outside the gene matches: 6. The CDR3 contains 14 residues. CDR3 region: CASSPRGQSYEQYF. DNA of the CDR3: TGTGCCAGCAGTCCTAGGGGGCAATCCTACGAGCAGTACTTC.

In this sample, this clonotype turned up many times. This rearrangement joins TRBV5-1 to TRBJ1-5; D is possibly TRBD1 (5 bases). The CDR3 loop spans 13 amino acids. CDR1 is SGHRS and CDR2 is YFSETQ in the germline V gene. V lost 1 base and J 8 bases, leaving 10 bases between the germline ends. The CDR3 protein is CASSLSGREPQHF. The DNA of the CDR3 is TGCGCCAGCAGCTTGTCGGGGCGCGAGCCCCAGCATTTT. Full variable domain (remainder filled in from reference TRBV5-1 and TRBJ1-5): KAGVTQTPRYLIKTRGQQVTLSCSPISGHRSVSWYQQTPGQGLQFLFEYFSETQRNKGNFPGRFSGRQFSNSRSEMNVSTLELGDSALYLCASSLSGREPQHFGDGTRLSIL.

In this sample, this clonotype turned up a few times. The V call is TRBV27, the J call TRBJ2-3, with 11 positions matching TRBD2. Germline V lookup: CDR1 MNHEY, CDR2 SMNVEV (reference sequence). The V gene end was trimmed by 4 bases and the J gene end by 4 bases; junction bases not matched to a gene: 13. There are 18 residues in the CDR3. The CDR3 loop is CASSWSSGGYLSADTQYF. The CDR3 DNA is TGTGCCAGCAGTTGGTCTAGCGGGGGGTACCTTTCCGCAGATACGCAGTATTTT.

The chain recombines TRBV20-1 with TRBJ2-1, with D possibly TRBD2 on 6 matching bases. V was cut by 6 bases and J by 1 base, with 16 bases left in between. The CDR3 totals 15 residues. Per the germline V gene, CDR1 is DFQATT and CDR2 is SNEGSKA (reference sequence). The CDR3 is CSARKGGLSYNEQFF. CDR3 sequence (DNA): TGCAGTGCCCGGAAAGGAGGGCTATCCTACAATGAGCAGTTCTTC.

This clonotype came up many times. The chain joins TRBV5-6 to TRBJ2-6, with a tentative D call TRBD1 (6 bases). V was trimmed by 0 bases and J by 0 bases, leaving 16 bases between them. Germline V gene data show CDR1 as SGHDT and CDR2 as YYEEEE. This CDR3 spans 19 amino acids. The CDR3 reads CASSLGLRDTRSGANVLTF. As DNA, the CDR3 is TGTGCCAGCAGCTTGGGGCTTAGGGACACCCGCTCTGGGGCCAACGTCCTGACTTTC.